One T cell receptor (beta chain) is described in this entry. The data originate from a study of blood T cell repertoires in COVID-19. Study context: The cDNA or gDNA used as material had been derived from T cells, B-cell-depleted T cells, or PBMCs.

Some clones are missing from TCRdb's copy, which holds only in-frame ones; the method was immunoSEQ multiplex PCR. The sample includes hundreds of thousands of clones, roughly nine tenths of them seen just once. Germline loops: CDR1 LGHDT, CDR2 YNNKEL (reference sequence). The CDR3 spans 15 residues. The junction had 8 bases not matched to a gene; V was cut back by 1 base and J by 8 bases. The study recruited people aged 18 to 89 years across 24 US areas. This clonotype was obtained from a man between 25 and 39 years old who had recovered from COVID-19. The source material was PBMCs or T cells enriched from blood (not recorded which). The chain carries TRBV3-1 (or the pseudogene TRBV3-2) and TRBJ2-1, with TRBD2 matching over 7 bases. The CDR3 loop is CASSQGGGRGYEQFF. CDR3 DNA: TGTGCCAGCAGCCAAGGGGGCGGGAGAGGTTATGAGCAGTTCTTC.